One and the same sample provided the 17 T cell receptor beta chains below, sequenced in a study of blood T cell repertoires in COVID-19. The method was immunoSEQ multiplex PCR; TCRdb's version includes in-frame clones alone and lacks a portion of them. The profile shows roughly 150,000 clones, about four fifths of them singletons. The sequencing input was peripheral blood. The origin of the receptors is a man in his fifties or sixties with acute or convalescent COVID-19.

The rearrangement links TRBV4-2 to TRBJ1-6, with 8 bases aligning to TRBD1. Germline V CDR1 and CDR2: LGHNA, YNFKEQ. V lost 5 bases to trimming and J lost 9 bases; unmatched junction nucleotides: 9. CDR3 size: 15 residues. CDR3 in DNA: TGTGCCAGCAGCTTACAGGGGGATCTTAGTTCACCCCTCCACTTT. Protein product: CASSLQGDLSSPLHF.

The rearrangement joins TRBV7-2 to TRBJ1-6; tentative D call: TRBD1 (5 bases). V shed 0 bases and J shed 9 bases, with 15 bases lying between them. The CDR3 consists of 16 residues. The germline gives CDR1 SGHTA, CDR2 FQGNSA. The CDR3 reads CASSLALGGVGSPLHF. For the CDR3, the DNA is TGTGCCAGCAGCTTAGCGCTGGGAGGGGTGGGTTCACCCCTCCACTTT.

This clone was counted many times. The genes are TRBV12-3 or TRBV12-4 and TRBJ1-2, with a possible D match to TRBD1 (5 bases). This CDR3 region has 11 residues. Trimming took off 4 bases at V and 6 bases at J, with 6 bases between the two ends. The CDR3 reads CASSSRDGYTF. The DNA for the CDR3 is TGTGCCAGCAGTTCCAGGGATGGCTACACCTTC.

The rearrangement links TRBV27 to TRBJ1-1; D unresolved. The length of the CDR3 is 16 residues. CDR1 and CDR2 from the germline V gene are MNHEY and SMNVEV (reference sequence). The V end lost 3 bases, the J end lost 2 bases, and 16 bases lay between the germline ends. The CDR3 DNA is TGTGCCAGCAGTTTCGGTGTGGCCGCGACTAACACTGAAGCTTTCTTT. Protein: CASSFGVAATNTEAFF.

This clone was observed once. This chain links TRBV5-1 with TRBJ1-1, with 7 positions matching TRBD1. The J segment lost 3 bases and the V segment lost 5 bases, leaving 4 bases of the junction unmatched. Germline loops: CDR1 SGHRS, CDR2 YFSETQ. This CDR3 comprises 13 residues. The CDR3 sequence is CASRSRGDTEAFF. DNA for the CDR3: TGCGCCAGCAGGAGCAGGGGGGACACTGAAGCTTTCTTT.

The V and J genes are TRBV28 and TRBJ2-4, with 7 bases matching TRBD1. This CDR3 spans 15 amino acids. J lost 5 bases, V lost 5 bases, and 9 bases had no gene match. Germline CDR1 MDHEN, CDR2 SYDVKM. The CDR3 sequence is CASSNSQGTENIQYF. CDR3 DNA sequence: TGTGCCAGCAGTAACTCACAGGGGACCGAAAACATTCAGTACTTC.

This chain joins TRBV12-5 and TRBJ1-2; a weak D match, TRBD1 (5 bases). CDR3 size: 14 residues. The V end was cut by 1 base, the J end by 12 bases, with 18 bases between. Germline CDR1 reads LGHNT; CDR2 reads FRNRAP. The CDR3 loop reads CASGLEVGRVRDTF. The CDR3 nucleotides are TGTGCTAGTGGTTTGGAGGTGGGCAGGGTCCGCGACACCTTC.

This chain joins TRBV7-2 and TRBJ2-7; 12 nucleotides align to TRBD2. The CDR3 totals 14 residues. Germline-derived CDR1 and CDR2 are SGHTA and FQGNSA. J was trimmed by 5 bases and V by 5 bases; bases with no gene match: 4. Here the CDR3 reads CASSPTSGRNEQYF. The CDR3 DNA is TGTGCCAGCAGCCCGACTAGCGGGAGAAACGAGCAGTACTTC.

This clone showed up just once. The genes are TRBV11-2 and TRBJ2-1; 7 bases agree with TRBD2. The CDR3 consists of 14 residues. Germline V gives CDR1 SGHAT, CDR2 FQNNGV. V was clipped by 5 bases and J by 5 bases; unmatched bases: 6. The CDR3 reads CASSPGLGNNEQFF. The CDR3 DNA reads as TGTGCCAGCAGCCCCGGACTAGGCAACAATGAGCAGTTCTTC.

In this sample, this clone turned up once. The genes are TRBV4-1 and TRBJ2-7, with 10 bases that match TRBD1. Germline V gene sequence: CDR1 MGHRA, CDR2 YSYEKL. There are 14 residues in the CDR3. Trimming took 4 bases from V and 4 from J; bases not matched to a gene: 4. The CDR3 spells CASSLGTGVYEQYF. CDR3 coding DNA: TGCGCCAGCAGCCTCGGGACAGGGGTGTACGAGCAGTACTTC.

The CDR3 region is CASSLQGQGTSGEQYF. CDR3 DNA: TGTGCCAGCAGTTTGCAGGGACAGGGGACATCGGGCGAGCAGTACTTC. V and J are TRBV27 and TRBJ2-7; 10 nucleotides line up with TRBD1. Germline trimming cut 3 bases from V and 6 bases from J; bases unmatched to any gene: 11. The germline V gene has CDR1 MNHEY and CDR2 SMNVEV (reference sequence). The CDR3 contains 16 residues.

V gene TRBV6-6 combines with J gene TRBJ1-5; a possible D gene is TRBD1 (5 bases). The CDR3 has 13 amino acids. With 8 bases removed from V and 4 bases from J, the gap between germline ends came to 12 bases. Germline V gene data show CDR1 as MNHNY and CDR2 as SVGAGI (reference sequence). In DNA, the CDR3 is TGTGCCAGCGCGACAGTTGGGAATCAGCCCCAGCATTTT. This translates into CASATVGNQPQHF.

The rearrangement links TRBV10-3 to TRBJ2-3; D remains ambiguous. This CDR3 spans 12 amino acids. The germline gives CDR1 ENHRY, CDR2 SYGVKD. The ends were cut back, 6 bases at V and 6 bases at J, with 10 bases in the middle. The CDR3 reads CAISVNADTQYF. The CDR3 DNA follows: TGTGCCATCAGCGTTAACGCGGATACGCAGTATTTT.

This chain links TRBV9 with TRBJ2-3; weak D call: TRBD2 (6 bases). V was shortened by 2 bases and J by 10 bases, with 11 bases between the two germline ends. The germline V gene has CDR1 SGDLS and CDR2 YYNGEE. This CDR3 spans 12 amino acids. The CDR3 here is CASSVGGYAQYF. The CDR3 nucleotides read TGTGCCAGCAGCGTGGGGGGATATGCGCAGTATTTT.

CDR3 coding DNA: TGTGCCAGTAGTATAAACCCCAGGGCCGCCGCTTTCTTT. It is translated as CASSINPRAAAFF. The chain recombines TRBV19 with TRBJ1-1, with D possibly TRBD1 on 5 matching bases. Trimming left V 2 bases short and J 11 bases short, with 15 bases between. Looked up from germline, CDR1 is LNHDA and CDR2 is SQIVND (reference sequence). This CDR3 comprises 13 residues.

The chain carries TRBV6-5 and TRBJ1-6; 8 nucleotides match TRBD1. The germline gives CDR1 MNHEY, CDR2 SVGAGI. The V gene end was trimmed by 6 bases and the J gene end by 7 bases; junction bases not matched to a gene: 5. The CDR3 runs to 14 residues. The CDR3 reads CASRSTGGNSPLHF. The CDR3 DNA is TGTGCCAGCAGAAGTACAGGGGGGAATTCACCCCTCCACTTT.

The chain recombines TRBV2 with TRBJ2-7; TRBD1 matches at 8 bases. Trimming removed 6 bases from V and 3 bases from J; junction bases left unmatched: 10. CDR1 and CDR2 from the germline V gene are SNHLY and FYNNEI. The CDR3 sequence is 15 residues long. The CDR3: CASSLSQGASYEQYF. The CDR3 nucleotides read TGTGCCAGCAGCCTCTCCCAGGGGGCAAGCTACGAGCAGTACTTC.